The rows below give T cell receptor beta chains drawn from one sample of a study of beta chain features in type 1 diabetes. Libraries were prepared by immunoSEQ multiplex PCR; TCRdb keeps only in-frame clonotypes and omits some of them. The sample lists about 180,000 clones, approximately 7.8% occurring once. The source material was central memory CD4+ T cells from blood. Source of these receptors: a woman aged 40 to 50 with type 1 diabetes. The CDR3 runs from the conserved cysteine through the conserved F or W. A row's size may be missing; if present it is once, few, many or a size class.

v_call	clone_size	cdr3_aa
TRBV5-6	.	CASSLGTNQETQYF
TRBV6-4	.	CASSVLPGQGWGYTF
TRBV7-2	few	CASSASGAEQFF
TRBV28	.	CASSLSGLTYEQYF
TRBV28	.	CASSSADSPLHF
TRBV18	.	CASSPRNTEAFF
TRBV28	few	CASVDRTPEQFF
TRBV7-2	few	CASRSQGDTEAFF
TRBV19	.	CASSIPGTGVNTEAFF
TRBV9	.	CASSVVGRAGGNEQFF
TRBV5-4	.	CASSLYGIDTGELFF
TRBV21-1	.	CASSKIRGRAADTQYF
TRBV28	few	CASRNRPGLAVISTDTQYF
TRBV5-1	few	CASSRPISTGGEETQYF
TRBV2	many	CASSDQAYQETQYF
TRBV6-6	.	CASSYRGEQFF
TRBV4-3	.	CASSQAGGNGYGYTF
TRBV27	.	CASLGRGRGDTQYF
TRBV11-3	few	CASSADSLATQYF
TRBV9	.	CASSVGRTQETQYF
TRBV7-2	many	CASSWGGVDYGYTF
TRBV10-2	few	CASSTLGANEQFF
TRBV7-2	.	CASSQDRAGGYTF
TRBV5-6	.	CASSVGSYGYTF
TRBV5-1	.	CASRATSGSYEQYF
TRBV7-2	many	CASSSYYEQYF
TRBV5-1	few	CASSLAGQLRYGYTF
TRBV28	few	CASRQGNQPQHF
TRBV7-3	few	CASSLGRLAGQETQYF
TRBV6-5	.	CASRRQDSGNTIYF
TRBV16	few	CASSPGAQETQYF